This entry features one T cell receptor (beta chain) sequence. The antigen remains unidentified. This specimen comes from a study of graft-versus-host responses after intestinal transplantation. Looking at the study overall: Transplant types were multivisceral, liver-intestinal, or isolated intestinal. The study gave all recipients anti-thymocyte globulin induction, then tacrolimus and steroids for approximately three years.

Findings and limits, study-wide: Recipient bone marrow held GvH clones, some seen earlier in ileum or blood. Peak levels of circulating GvH clones tracked with early post-transplant HvG declines.

The CDR3 runs to 11 residues. Germline lookup yields CDR1 MNHNS and CDR2 SASEGT. V lost 6 bases to trimming and J lost 4 bases, with 6 bases between them. Assay: immunoSEQ multiplex PCR; the TCRdb copy retains only in-frame clones and omits some. Of tens of thousands of clones detected, approximately 95% appear once; the ten largest clones hold around 0.25%. The source material was unstimulated CD8+ T cells sorted from spleen or lymph node cells, sampled before transplant. The chain joins TRBV6-1 to TRBJ2-5, with D uncertain. The TCR originated in a human donor who was the organ donor for an intestinal transplant. CDR3 residues: CASRELETQYF. The CDR3 DNA is TGTGCCAGCAGGGAGTTAGAGACCCAGTACTTC.